A single sample gave rise to the 16 T cell receptor beta chains below, sequenced in a study of lymphopenia after photon versus proton radiotherapy. Assay used: immunoSEQ multiplex PCR; TCRdb lists only in-frame clones, some missing. The sample lists about 7,300 clones; about nine tenths were seen once. Material: peripheral blood, obtained from a patient treated with photon-based radiotherapy. The origin of the receptors is a man in his sixties with cholangiocarcinoma.

The chain carries TRBV9 and TRBJ2-1; 12 nucleotides line up with TRBD2. The CDR3 is 17 amino acids. The V segment lost 3 bases and the J segment 5 bases; nucleotides outside the gene matches: 9. Germline CDR1 is SGDLS and CDR2 is YYNGEE. The CDR3 DNA reads TGTGCCAGCAGCGCCCGACGGGCTAGCGGGAGGGACAATGAGCAGTTCTTC. Encoded protein: CASSARRASGRDNEQFF.

In DNA form, the CDR3 reads TGTGCCAGCTCATCACGTAGGACAGGGACCGACGAGCAGTACTTC. The encoded protein is CASSSRRTGTDEQYF. The V and J genes are TRBV18 and TRBJ2-7; the match to TRBD1 covers 8 bases. With 5 bases clipped from V and 5 bases from J, the junction kept 11 bases outside the gene matches. Germline-derived CDR1 and CDR2 are KGHSH and LQKENI. CDR3 length: 15 residues.

As to this clone: An end of the junction does not agree with germline; a read error may underlie this. This chain connects TRBV7-8 to TRBJ1-2; TRBD1 is a possible D gene (6 bases). The CDR3 covers 14 residues. Per germline, CDR1 SGHVS and CDR2 FQNEAQ. In DNA, the CDR3 is TGTGCCAGCAGCGTAGCCGGCAGGGGCTATGGCTACACCTTC. This translates into CASSVAGRGYGYTF.

The chain combines TRBV5-1 with TRBJ2-2, with 9 nucleotides matching TRBD1. Trimming removed 5 bases from V and 7 bases from J; junction bases left unmatched: 12. CDR1 and CDR2 (germline): SGHRS, YFSETQ. CDR3 length equals 16 residues. The CDR3 spells CASSFGQGSDGGELFF. CDR3 nucleotides: TGCGCCAGCAGTTTCGGACAGGGGTCAGACGGCGGGGAGCTGTTTTTT.

Written as DNA, the CDR3 is TGCGCCAGCAGCTCCAGCGCAACTTTCTCCTACAATGAGCAGTTCTTC. Translating it yields CASSSSATFSYNEQFF. The V call is TRBV5-1, the J call TRBJ2-1; D gene uncertain. The CDR3 is 16 amino acids. V shed 3 bases and J shed 0 bases, with 13 bases lying between them. CDR1 SGHRS and CDR2 YFSETQ come from the germline V gene.

The gene calls are TRBV5-4 and TRBJ2-5; 7 nucleotides align to TRBD2. V lost 2 bases and J lost 2; bases outside the gene matches: 0. This CDR3 spans 13 amino acids. Looked up from germline, CDR1 is SGHNT and CDR2 is YYREEE (reference sequence). CDR3 residues: CASSFGGQETQYF. In DNA form, the CDR3 reads TGTGCCAGCAGCTTCGGGGGGCAAGAGACCCAGTACTTC.

The chain couples TRBV9 to TRBJ2-3; D remains ambiguous. The CDR3 contains 12 residues. From germline, CDR1 is SGDLS and CDR2 YYNGEE. V lost 4 bases and J 2 bases, leaving 5 bases between the germline ends. The chain's CDR3 is CASSYLTDTQYF. CDR3 in DNA: TGTGCCAGCAGCTATCTCACAGATACGCAGTATTTT.

V gene TRBV10-1 combines with J gene TRBJ2-1; 11 bases fit TRBD2. Germline V lookup: CDR1 WNHNN, CDR2 SYGVQD (reference sequence). The CDR3 totals 13 residues. V shed 5 bases, J shed 8 bases, and the junction held 2 bases outside the gene matches. The CDR3 region is CASSLAGGDEQFF. The DNA of the CDR3 is TGCGCCAGCAGTCTAGCGGGAGGAGATGAGCAGTTCTTC.

The chain carries TRBV28 and TRBJ1-5; D uncertain. Trimming shortened V by 3 bases and J by 15 bases, and 15 bases separated the two germline ends. CDR1 and CDR2 from the germline V gene are MDHEN and SYDVKM. This CDR3 is 12 amino acids long. CDR3 sequence (DNA): TGTGCCAGCAGTTTGGGTCTCCGGGAAAGGCATTTT. Protein: CASSLGLRERHF.

The sample holds a few counts of this clone. The V gene is TRBV27, the J gene TRBJ2-1; D tentatively reads TRBD1 or TRBD2 (5 bases each). CDR3 length equals 14 residues. In germline, CDR1 is MNHEY, CDR2 SMNVEV (reference sequence). Trimming cost V 6 bases and J 3 bases, with 12 bases left between them. This chain's CDR3 is CASSRGAGYNEQFF. The DNA of the CDR3 is TGTGCCAGCAGCCGTGGGGCGGGCTACAATGAGCAGTTCTTC.

The rearrangement links TRBV2 to TRBJ2-7; possible D gene TRBD2, 5 bases. CDR3 size: 12 residues. The germline V gene encodes CDR1 SNHLY and CDR2 FYNNEI. V was shortened by 6 bases and J by 5 bases, with 11 bases between the two germline ends. The CDR3 region is CASRRPGDEQYF. CDR3 DNA sequence: TGTGCCAGCAGAAGACCCGGGGACGAGCAGTACTTC.

The V and J genes are TRBV2 and TRBJ2-1; D unresolved. V lost 4 bases and J 8 bases, leaving 18 bases between the germline ends. Per germline, CDR1 SNHLY and CDR2 FYNNEI. This CDR3 has 15 residues. The CDR3 here is CASSVRKGRDDEQFF. CDR3 in DNA: TGTGCCAGCAGTGTGCGTAAGGGTAGGGATGATGAGCAGTTCTTC.

The chain employs TRBV7-9 and TRBJ2-3; TRBD2 agrees at 10 bases. Germline V gene sequence: CDR1 SEHNR, CDR2 FQNEAQ (reference sequence). The CDR3 covers 18 residues. Trimming at V came to 2 bases and at J to 4 bases, leaving 12 bases not matched to a gene. In nucleotides, the CDR3 is TGTGCCAGCAGCTTAAAATTTCGGCTAGCGGGAGTGGCAGATACGCAGTATTTT. This sequence encodes CASSLKFRLAGVADTQYF.

The chain combines TRBV9 with TRBJ2-3, with 12 positions matching TRBD2. Germline trimming cut 4 bases from V and 2 bases from J; bases unmatched to any gene: 5. The CDR3 covers 16 residues. Per the germline V gene, CDR1 is SGDLS and CDR2 is YYNGEE. The CDR3: CASSLGLAGITDTQYF. The CDR3 DNA sequence: TGTGCCAGCAGCCTCGGACTAGCGGGGATCACAGATACGCAGTATTTT.

J is TRBJ2-7 and V is TRBV5-1, with D possibly being TRBD2 (7 bases). Trimming removed 0 bases at V and 6 bases at J, with 16 bases between. Per germline, CDR1 SGHRS and CDR2 YFSETQ. CDR3 size: 15 residues. CDR3 sequence (DNA): TGCGCCAGCAGCTTGGCCTTACGTCGGGGGGCCGAGCAGTACTTC. Amino acids: CASSLALRRGAEQYF.

This rearrangement joins TRBV4-2 to TRBJ2-7, with a weak D call TRBD2 (6 bases). CDR1 and CDR2 (germline): LGHNA, YNFKEQ. The CDR3 consists of 18 residues. Trimming pared 1 base from V and 3 bases from J, leaving 22 bases between. This CDR3 reads CASSQVGGGQGSVYEQYF. In nucleotides, the CDR3 is TGTGCCAGCAGCCAAGTGGGAGGTGGGCAGGGTTCCGTCTACGAGCAGTACTTC.